One sample yielded the 26 T cell receptor beta chains listed below, sequenced in a study of T cells after yellow fever vaccination. One entry per CDR3 protein results from TCRdb running MiXCR on the 5' RACE reads. This sample yields over 35,000 distinct CDR3 sequences, of which around 6.4% are seen a single time; under 11% belongs to the top ten. The source material was PBMCs, either bulk or a sorted T-cell subset (CD4+, CD8+, memory, or dextramer-sorted; not recorded which), sampled 45 days after the yellow fever booster vaccination. Receptors were obtained from a man younger than 40 who received the YFV17D yellow fever vaccine.

In this sample, this clonotype turned up a few times. This chain uses TRBV20-1 with TRBJ1-5, with TRBD1 identical over 8 bases. Per the germline V gene, CDR1 is DFQATT and CDR2 is SNEGSKA (reference sequence). After removal of 6 bases from V and 5 bases from J, the junction contained 3 bases not matched to a gene. The CDR3 totals 12 residues. The CDR3 coding sequence is TGCAGTGCGCAGACAGGGGATCAGCCCCAGCATTTT. It encodes CSAQTGDQPQHF.

In this sample, this clonotype turned up many times. This chain links TRBV28 with TRBJ2-7; 9 bases agree with TRBD2. Germline loops: CDR1 MDHEN, CDR2 SYDVKM. The CDR3 length is 15 residues. The V segment lost 6 bases and the J segment 2 bases; nucleotides outside the gene matches: 8. The CDR3 loop reads CASSLAGGEAYEQYF. In DNA form, the CDR3 reads TGTGCCAGCAGCTTGGCGGGGGGGGAGGCCTACGAGCAGTACTTC.

This clonotype was seen repeatedly, ten times or more. J is TRBJ2-5 and V is TRBV28; possibly TRBD2 for D (6 bases). With 6 bases removed from V and 7 bases from J, the gap between germline ends came to 21 bases. From germline, CDR1 is MDHEN and CDR2 SYDVKM. The CDR3 loop spans 15 amino acids. The CDR3 reads CASRLAGPTRGTQYF. The CDR3, as DNA: TGTGCCAGCAGACTCGCGGGACCCACTCGGGGGACCCAGTACTTC.

This clonotype was counted at least ten times. The chain couples TRBV6-1 to TRBJ2-7; D may match TRBD1 or TRBD2 (5 bases each). V was trimmed by 4 bases and J by 1 base, leaving 8 bases between them. The germline gives CDR1 MNHNS, CDR2 SASEGT. CDR3 length equals 13 residues. CDR3 bases: TGTGCCAGCAGTGCCGGGACGTCCTACGAGCAGTACTTC. It codes for CASSAGTSYEQYF.

This clonotype was counted ten times or more. The chain couples TRBV24-1 to TRBJ2-7; D is perhaps TRBD2 (5 bases). The CDR3 is made up of 13 amino acids. V lost 6 bases and J 0 bases, leaving 8 bases between the germline ends. Looked up from germline, CDR1 is KGHDR and CDR2 is SFDVKD. The CDR3 nucleotides read TGTGCCACCAGTCCAGCGGACTCCTACGAGCAGTACTTC. Translating it yields CATSPADSYEQYF.

The chain joins TRBV5-4 to TRBJ2-2, with 13 bases fitting TRBD2. This CDR3 has 15 amino acids. Germline assignment: CDR1 SGHNT and CDR2 YYREEE (reference sequence). The V segment lost 1 base and the J segment 6 bases; nucleotides outside the gene matches: 0. CDR3 protein: CASSLTSGRAGELFF. CDR3 in DNA: TGTGCCAGCAGCTTGACTAGCGGGAGGGCCGGGGAGCTGTTTTTT.

This clonotype occurred once. This may be a read error, as it is one base from a much larger clone. The chain is built from TRBV29-1 and TRBJ2-2; unclear D gene. This CDR3 has 11 residues. The germline CDR1 and CDR2 sequences are SQVTM and ANQGSEA. In DNA, the CDR3 is TGCAGCGTCCGAAACACCGTGGAGCTGTTTTTT. Translating it yields CSVRNTVELFF.

This clonotype was detected many times. The chain uses TRBV20-1 and TRBJ2-2; D possibly corresponds to TRBD1 (8 bases). The ends were cut back, 3 bases at V and 2 bases at J, with 13 bases in the middle. The CDR3 spans 15 residues. Germline lookup yields CDR1 DFQATT and CDR2 SNEGSKA (reference sequence). In DNA form, the CDR3 reads TGCAGTGCTAGGGGGGGGACAGGAAACACCGGGGAGCTGTTTTTT. This codes for CSARGGTGNTGELFF.

This clonotype has ten or more counts. V usage is TRBV12-3 or TRBV12-4 and J usage is TRBJ2-7, with D perhaps matching TRBD1 (5 bases). The CDR3 sequence is 12 residues long. With 0 bases removed from V and 6 bases from J, the gap between germline ends came to 6 bases. CDR3 sequence: CASSLAGVEQYF. The CDR3 DNA is TGTGCCAGCAGTTTAGCAGGGGTCGAGCAGTACTTC.

This clonotype ranks as medium-sized. The V gene is TRBV7-2, the J gene TRBJ2-1, with D perhaps matching TRBD1 or TRBD2 (6 bases each). The CDR3 has 17 residues. Per germline, CDR1 SGHTA and CDR2 FQGNSA. Trimming took 3 bases from V and 7 from J, leaving 22 bases between them. The CDR3 DNA is TGTGCCAGCAGCTTCTATTCAAGGGCTACAGGGAGGAATGAGCAGTTCTTC. This translates into CASSFYSRATGRNEQFF. The full variable domain, completed using reference TRBV7-2 and TRBJ2-1, is GAGVSQSPSNKVTEKGKDVELRCDPISGHTALYWYRQSLGQGLEFLIYFQGNSAPDKSGLPSDRFSAERTGGSVSTLTIQRTQQEDSAVYLCASSFYSRATGRNEQFFGPGTRLTVL.

A few counts support this clonotype. This chain connects TRBV24-1 to TRBJ1-1, with a weak D call TRBD1 (5 bases). CDR1 is KGHDR and CDR2 is SFDVKD in the germline V gene. The CDR3 has 13 amino acids. Trimming shortened V by 1 base and J by 6 bases, and 8 bases separated the two germline ends. The chain's CDR3 is CATSDFRGAEAFF. CDR3 DNA: TGTGCCACCAGTGATTTTAGGGGAGCTGAAGCTTTCTTT.

The V call is TRBV3-1, the J call TRBJ1-2, with D possibly TRBD1 on 6 matching bases. V lost 0 bases to trimming and J lost 8 bases, with 10 bases between them. This CDR3 contains 13 residues. Per the germline V gene, CDR1 is LGHDT and CDR2 is YNNKEL (reference sequence). CDR3 protein: CASSQDRGRGYTF. CDR3 sequence (DNA): TGTGCCAGCAGCCAAGATCGGGGGCGAGGCTACACCTTC.

This clonotype was found many times. The genes are TRBV20-1 and TRBJ2-1; a possible D gene is TRBD1 (5 bases). Per the germline V gene, CDR1 is DFQATT and CDR2 is SNEGSKA (reference sequence). The V end was cut by 7 bases, the J end by 3 bases, with 19 bases between. This CDR3 spans 15 amino acids. The CDR3 coding sequence is TGCAGTGTCAGGGCGAATACGTCGGTCTACAATGAGCAGTTCTTC. Its translation is CSVRANTSVYNEQFF.

This clonotype was recorded at least ten times. The chain combines TRBV12-3 or TRBV12-4 with TRBJ2-1, with D possibly matching TRBD2 (6 bases). V gave up 6 bases and J gave up 10 bases, with 22 bases separating them. The CDR3 has 15 residues. Written as DNA, the CDR3 is TGTGCCAGCAGCCGGGGGACGACGGGCATCGGGGAGCAGTTCTTC. Amino acid sequence: CASSRGTTGIGEQFF.

This clonotype came up many times. The V and J genes are TRBV24-1 and TRBJ2-5; 11 bases line up with TRBD1. The germline V gene encodes CDR1 KGHDR and CDR2 SFDVKD. Trimming at V came to 7 bases and at J to 4 bases, leaving 7 bases not matched to a gene. CDR3 size: 15 residues. CDR3 nucleotide sequence: TGTGCCACCAGCGAGGGACAGGGGGTTAGAGAGACCCAGTACTTC. Encoded protein: CATSEGQGVRETQYF.

This clonotype was observed at least ten times. The chain couples TRBV30 to TRBJ2-7; D is undetermined. Germline values: CDR1 GTSNPN, CDR2 SVGIG (reference sequence). This CDR3 has 11 residues. Deletions cut 3 bases from V and 6 bases from J, with 9 bases between. The CDR3 DNA reads as TGTGCCTGGAGCCCTCGTCGCGAGCAGTACTTC. It yields the protein CAWSPRREQYF.

This clonotype showed up just a few times. The chain combines TRBV7-9 with TRBJ2-3; D might be TRBD2 (6 bases). The CDR3 loop spans 16 amino acids. V shed 3 bases and J shed 2 bases, with 15 bases lying between them. Germline V CDR1 and CDR2: SEHNR, FQNEAQ (reference sequence). The CDR3 DNA is TGTGCCAGCAGCTTCGATACGGGACTCAACACAGATACGCAGTATTTT. This translates into CASSFDTGLNTDTQYF.

This clonotype was observed many times. The chain employs TRBV11-2 and TRBJ2-1, with D possibly matching TRBD2 (5 bases). V was pared by 8 bases and J by 6 bases, with 17 bases between. Germline CDR1 SGHAT, CDR2 FQNNGV. The CDR3 is 14 residues long. CDR3 DNA: TGTGCCAGCGCCCTCGGCAGAGGGTTCAATGAGCAGTTCTTC. Translated: CASALGRGFNEQFF.

This clonotype has ten or more counts. The chain recombines TRBV11-2 with TRBJ2-5; D is perhaps TRBD2 (5 bases). This CDR3 contains 17 residues. Germline values: CDR1 SGHAT, CDR2 FQNNGV. Trimming left V 5 bases short and J 1 base short, with 20 bases between. CDR3 nucleotides: TGTGCCAGCAGCCCCCGCCCGGACTCAAGGATCCAAGAGACCCAGTACTTC. This encodes CASSPRPDSRIQETQYF. Full variable domain (remainder filled in from reference TRBV11-2 and TRBJ2-5): EAGVAQSPRYKIIEKRQSVAFWCNPISGHATLYWYQQILGQGPKLLIQFQNNGVVDDSQLPKDRFSAERLKGVDSTLKIQPAKLEDSAVYLCASSPRPDSRIQETQYFGPGTRLLVL.

Concerning this clonotype itself: This may be a read error, as it is one base from a much larger clone. CDR3 bases: TGCGCCAGCAGCTTGCTGGGAGCGGGCACAGATACGCGGTATTTT. This encodes CASSLLGAGTDTRYF. The V call is TRBV5-1, the J call TRBJ2-3; possible D gene TRBD2, 6 bases. This CDR3 is 15 amino acids long. CDR1 is SGHRS and CDR2 is YFSETQ in the germline V gene.

Ten or more counts support this clonotype. The chain employs TRBV5-4 and TRBJ2-5; 8 bases agree with TRBD1. CDR3 size: 14 residues. Germline values: CDR1 SGHNT, CDR2 YYREEE (reference sequence). V was clipped by 4 bases and J by 4 bases; unmatched bases: 6. This chain's CDR3 is CASSLGQGGETQYF. CDR3 in DNA: TGTGCCAGCAGCCTTGGACAGGGAGGAGAGACCCAGTACTTC.

This clonotype was found many times. The J gene is TRBJ2-2, the V gene TRBV6-5; TRBD1 aligns across 8 bases. V shed 2 bases and J 4 bases; nucleotides not matched to a gene: 9. Germline CDR1 is MNHEY and CDR2 is SVGAGI. This CDR3 spans 17 amino acids. This CDR3 reads CASSYGTGQTVTGELFF. CDR3 coding DNA: TGTGCCAGCAGTTACGGGACAGGACAAACCGTCACCGGGGAGCTGTTTTTT.

In this sample, this clonotype turned up many times. The genes are TRBV11-2 and TRBJ2-4, with D unresolved. Between the trimmed V and J ends, which lost 2 bases and 1 base, there was a span of 6 bases. CDR3 length: 14 amino acids. In germline, CDR1 is SGHAT, CDR2 FQNNGV. The CDR3 DNA follows: TGTGCCAGCAGCTTACAAAGGGCCAAAAACATTCAGTACTTC. Amino acid sequence: CASSLQRAKNIQYF.

This clonotype has just a few counts. The rearrangement uses TRBV18 and TRBJ2-5; D not resolved. Germline V gene lookup returns CDR1 KGHSH and CDR2 LQKENI. Trimming removed 1 base at V and 1 base at J, with 10 bases between. This CDR3 contains 15 residues. The CDR3 sequence is CASSPLGVGQETQYF. The CDR3 coding sequence is TGTGCCAGCTCACCACTTGGCGTAGGCCAAGAGACCCAGTACTTC.

In its sample, this clonotype was seen a few times. J is TRBJ2-4 and V is TRBV19, with D perhaps being TRBD1 or TRBD2 (6 bases each). The CDR3 is 15 residues long. Germline CDR1 LNHDA, CDR2 SQIVND (reference sequence). Deletions cut 5 bases from V and 0 bases from J, with 11 bases between. The CDR3 DNA reads as TGTGCCAGTAGTCCCCGGGGGCTAGCCAAAAACATTCAGTACTTC. The encoded protein is CASSPRGLAKNIQYF.

The sample holds a few counts of this clonotype. This sequence joins TRBV20-1 and TRBJ2-3, with D possibly being TRBD1 (6 bases). This CDR3 contains 15 residues. V was pared by 6 bases and J by 3 bases, with 19 bases between. Germline CDR1 DFQATT, CDR2 SNEGSKA (reference sequence). The DNA of the CDR3 is TGCAGTGCGATCACCCGGCCAGGGGTGACAGATACGCAGTATTTT. This codes for CSAITRPGVTDTQYF.